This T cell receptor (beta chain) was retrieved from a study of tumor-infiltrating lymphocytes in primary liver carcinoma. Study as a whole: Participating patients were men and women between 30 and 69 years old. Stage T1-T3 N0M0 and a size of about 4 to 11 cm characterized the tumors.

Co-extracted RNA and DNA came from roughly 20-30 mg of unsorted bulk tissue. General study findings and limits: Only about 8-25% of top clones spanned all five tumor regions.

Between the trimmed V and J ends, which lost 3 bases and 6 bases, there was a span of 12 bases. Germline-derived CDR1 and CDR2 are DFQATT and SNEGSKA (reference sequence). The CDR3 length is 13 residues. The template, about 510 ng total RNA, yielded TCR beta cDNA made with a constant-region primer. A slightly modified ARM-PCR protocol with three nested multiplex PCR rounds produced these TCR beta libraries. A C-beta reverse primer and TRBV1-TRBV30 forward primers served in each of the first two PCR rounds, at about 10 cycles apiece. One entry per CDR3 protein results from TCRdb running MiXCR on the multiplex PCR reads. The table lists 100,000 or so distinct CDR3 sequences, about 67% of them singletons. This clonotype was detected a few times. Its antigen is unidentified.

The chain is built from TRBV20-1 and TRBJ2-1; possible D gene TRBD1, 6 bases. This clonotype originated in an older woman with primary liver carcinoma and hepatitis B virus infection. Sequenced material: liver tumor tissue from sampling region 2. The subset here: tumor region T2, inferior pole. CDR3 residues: CSASYEGVNEQFF. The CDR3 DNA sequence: TGCAGTGCTAGCTACGAGGGGGTCAATGAGCAGTTCTTC.